Below, 9 T cell receptor beta chains from the same sample are listed, as sequenced in a study of T-cell reconstitution after alpha-beta-depleted transplantation in children. The authors prepared the TCRbeta library with unique molecular identifiers. From the PCR reads, TCRdb called clonotypes with MiXCR, one entry per CDR3 protein. The sample yields more than 300,000 distinct CDR3 sequences, around 15% seen once. Material: PBMCs, mostly from graft donor cells, obtained 360 days after TCRalphabeta/CD19-depleted stem cell transplant. These receptors originate from a male patient under 10 years old who had a stem cell transplant for acute lymphoblastic leukemia, so the T cells may come from the graft donor.

This chain connects TRBV11-2 to TRBJ2-5; a possible D gene is TRBD1 (5 bases). The CDR3 loop spans 15 amino acids. Germline CDR1 SGHAT, CDR2 FQNNGV. Trimming removed 0 bases at V and 0 bases at J, with 8 bases between. The CDR3 DNA sequence: TGTGCCAGCAGCTTAGAGGCAGGGAACCAAGAGACCCAGTACTTC. Its protein is CASSLEAGNQETQYF.

The V gene is TRBV12-3 or TRBV12-4, the J gene TRBJ1-5; D not resolved. Trimming took off 7 bases at V and 0 bases at J, with 7 bases between the two ends. The CDR3 sequence is 13 residues long. CDR3 nucleotides: TGTGCCAGCATTTTCATTAGCAATCAGCCCCAGCATTTT. This codes for CASIFISNQPQHF.

The chain couples TRBV27 to TRBJ2-5; 13 nucleotides line up with TRBD2. The CDR3 loop spans 15 amino acids. J gave up 4 bases and V 1 base, and 0 bases lay outside the gene matches. The germline gives CDR1 MNHEY, CDR2 SMNVEV (reference sequence). In DNA, the CDR3 is TGTGCCAGCAGTTTATGGACTAGCGGGAGAGAGACCCAGTACTTC. Translation gives CASSLWTSGRETQYF.

This clonotype has just a few counts. This chain uses TRBV4-2 with TRBJ2-1, with D perhaps matching TRBD2 (5 bases). Trimming shortened V by 0 bases and J by 0 bases, and 9 bases separated the two germline ends. The V gene's germline CDR1 is LGHNA and CDR2 YNFKEQ. The CDR3 is made up of 16 amino acids. This CDR3 is CASSQEYLASYNEQFF. As DNA, the CDR3 is TGTGCCAGCAGCCAAGAATATCTAGCCTCCTACAATGAGCAGTTCTTC.

The chain employs TRBV6-2 or TRBV6-3 and TRBJ2-2; D not resolved. Germline loops: CDR1 MNHEY, CDR2 SVGEGT. The germline V and J ends were trimmed by 7 bases and 6 bases, with 6 bases remaining between them. The CDR3 totals 11 residues. The chain's CDR3 is CASNRAGELFF. CDR3 in DNA: TGTGCCAGCAATCGGGCCGGGGAGCTGTTTTTT.

The chain has TRBV6-5 and TRBJ1-1, with TRBD1 as a possible D gene (6 bases). Germline lookup yields CDR1 MNHEY and CDR2 SVGAGI. The CDR3 runs 14 residues. Trimming removed 5 bases from V and 7 bases from J, with 17 bases in between. The CDR3 coding sequence is TGTGCCAGCAGTCTACAGGGCATGGGGGATGAAGCTTTCTTT. Translation gives CASSLQGMGDEAFF.

J is TRBJ2-5 and V is TRBV18, with 8 bases lining up with TRBD2. Germline CDR1 reads KGHSH; CDR2 reads LQKENI. The CDR3 covers 15 residues. The V gene end was trimmed by 1 base and the J gene end by 7 bases; junction bases not matched to a gene: 8. This CDR3 reads CASSPRSGGQSTQYF. The DNA of the CDR3 is TGTGCCAGCTCACCACGCTCGGGAGGGCAATCGACCCAGTACTTC.

Only a few counts were recorded for this clonotype. V gene TRBV4-3 combines with J gene TRBJ2-7; 9 bases map to TRBD1. After removal of 3 bases from V and 5 bases from J, the junction contained 8 bases not matched to a gene. Germline values: CDR1 LGHNA, CDR2 YSLEER. The CDR3 is made up of 15 amino acids. CDR3 in DNA: TGCGCCAGCAGCCATAGTGCGGGACAGGGAGACGAGCAGTACTTC. This sequence encodes CASSHSAGQGDEQYF.

This clonotype was seen repeatedly, ten times or more. The J gene is TRBJ1-3, the V gene TRBV19; D remains ambiguous. Germline V gene data show CDR1 as LNHDA and CDR2 as SQIVND (reference sequence). V was cut by 9 bases and J by 4 bases, with 7 bases left in between. The CDR3 covers 11 residues. This CDR3 is CASSIGNTIYF. CDR3 nucleotide sequence: TGTGCCAGCTCGATAGGAAACACCATATATTTT.